The next 22 T cell receptor beta chains were all read from a single sample in a study of radiation and T cells in renal cell carcinoma. Time point in this sample: blood 2 weeks post-SBRT. Stated treatment: 15 Gy SBRT to primary tumor, nephrectomy 4 weeks later. Assay: immunoSEQ multiplex PCR; the TCRdb copy retains only in-frame clones and omits some. The table records 120,000 or so clones, over 75% of them present only once. The material was blood, obtained from a patient whose treatment included radiotherapy and nephrectomy. The receptor source for this set is a man between 45 and 60 years old with renal cell carcinoma.

J is TRBJ2-7 and V is TRBV7-6; 9 bases fit TRBD1. The V and J ends lost 0 bases and 3 bases, in that order; junction bases with no gene match: 3. The CDR3 contains 15 residues. Per germline, CDR1 SGHVS and CDR2 FNYEAQ. The CDR3 DNA is TGTGCCAGCAGCTTAGCAGGGACAGGGAACTACGAGCAGTACTTC. Its protein is CASSLAGTGNYEQYF.

This sequence joins TRBV6-6 and TRBJ1-1, with D unclear. The CDR3 runs 12 residues. Trimming removed 4 bases from V and 3 bases from J, with 6 bases in between. The germline gives CDR1 MNHNY, CDR2 SVGAGI (reference sequence). DNA for the CDR3: TGTGCCAGCAGTTGGGTGGACACTGAAGCTTTCTTT. Encoded protein: CASSWVDTEAFF.

This rearrangement joins TRBV7-9 to TRBJ1-3; perhaps TRBD1 as D (5 bases). Germline assignment: CDR1 SEHNR and CDR2 FQNEAQ (reference sequence). The CDR3 has 15 amino acids. Deletions cut 3 bases from V and 3 bases from J, with 12 bases between. This CDR3 reads CASSLAGIGGNTIYF. CDR3 sequence (DNA): TGTGCCAGCAGCTTGGCAGGGATTGGTGGAAACACCATATATTTT. Supplemented by reference TRBV7-9 and TRBJ1-3, the full variable domain reads DTGVSQNPRHKITKRGQNVTFRCDPISEHNRLYWYRQTLGQGPEFLTYFQNEAQLEKSRLLSDRFSAERPKGSFSTLEIQRTEQGDSAMYLCASSLAGIGGNTIYFGEGSWLTVV.

This chain uses TRBV7-8 with TRBJ2-6, with TRBD1 as a possible D gene (6 bases). The V gene's germline CDR1 is SGHVS and CDR2 FQNEAQ. The CDR3 is 17 amino acids. Trimming stripped 6 bases from V and 0 bases from J, with 15 bases between. The CDR3 DNA follows: TGTGCCAGCAGACCAAGGGGGACCAACTCTGGGGCCAACGTCCTGACTTTC. This translates into CASRPRGTNSGANVLTF.

The V and J genes are TRBV6-5 and TRBJ2-5, with 10 bases that match TRBD1. The closer fit of TRBJ2-7 to the DNA end suggests the J call may be wrong. This CDR3 spans 14 amino acids. Germline V CDR1 and CDR2: MNHEY, SVGAGI. The CDR3 loop is CASSGTGVEYEQYF. The DNA of the CDR3 is TGTGCCAGCAGCGGGACAGGGGTTGAGTACGAGCAGTACTTC.

This clone was seen a single time. The chain uses TRBV2 and TRBJ2-3, with D hard to call. Looked up from germline, CDR1 is SNHLY and CDR2 is FYNNEI. Trimming shortened V by 10 bases and J by 3 bases, and 17 bases separated the two germline ends. This CDR3 is 14 amino acids long. CDR3 DNA sequence: TGTGCCATCCAACTCGGCTTGGGTACAGATACGCAGTATTTT. Protein sequence: CAIQLGLGTDTQYF.

V and J are TRBV7-2 and TRBJ2-3; weak D call: TRBD2 (6 bases). V was pared by 5 bases and J by 2 bases, with 26 bases between. The CDR3 loop spans 19 amino acids. Germline V gives CDR1 SGHTA, CDR2 FQGNSA. CDR3 sequence (DNA): TGTGCCAGCAGCCTAGGCGGTTGGAGGGCGGTGCGGAACACAGATACGCAGTATTTT. It specifies CASSLGGWRAVRNTDTQYF.

The chain carries TRBV6-1 and TRBJ1-2; perhaps TRBD1 as D (6 bases). V lost 5 bases and J 8 bases, leaving 24 bases between the germline ends. CDR3 length: 16 residues. Germline-derived CDR1 and CDR2 are MNHNS and SASEGT. The CDR3 protein is CASSQVGGLLTGGYTF. The CDR3 DNA reads TGTGCCAGCAGTCAAGTCGGGGGGCTCCTAACCGGCGGCTACACCTTC.

This chain connects TRBV10-3 to TRBJ1-3; D uncertain. CDR3 size: 16 residues. The V gene's germline CDR1 is ENHRY and CDR2 SYGVKD. Trimming left V 8 bases short and J 3 bases short, with 20 bases between. This chain's CDR3 is CAISPAGVRDGNTIYF. The CDR3 region has the DNA TGTGCCATCTCCCCTGCTGGGGTAAGGGATGGAAACACCATATATTTT.

The chain has TRBV5-4 and TRBJ2-5, with 7 bases fitting TRBD1. Per germline, CDR1 SGHNT and CDR2 YYREEE (reference sequence). The CDR3 has 13 residues. J gave up 5 bases and V 3 bases, and 4 bases lay outside the gene matches. The CDR3 DNA reads TGTGCCAGCAGCTACGGACAGGCGGAGACCCAGTACTTC. Encoded protein: CASSYGQAETQYF.

This chain links TRBV4-1 with TRBJ1-2; possible D gene TRBD1, 6 bases. Trimming took 1 base from V and 3 from J, leaving 12 bases between them. CDR1 and CDR2 from the germline V gene are MGHRA and YSYEKL. This CDR3 is built from 15 residues. The CDR3 region has the DNA TGCGCCAGCAGCCAAGGTGGACAGAGGCACTATGGCTACACCTTC. Its translation: CASSQGGQRHYGYTF.

The chain joins TRBV27 to TRBJ2-1; tentatively, D is TRBD1 or TRBD2 (5 bases each). Trimming pared 6 bases from V and 12 bases from J, leaving 18 bases between. From germline, CDR1 is MNHEY and CDR2 SMNVEV (reference sequence). The CDR3 consists of 13 residues. For the CDR3, the DNA is TGTGCCAGCAGCCTGGACGGTAGAGGGGCGCAGTTCTTC. This encodes CASSLDGRGAQFF.

This clone was picked up a small number of times. The chain has TRBV6-5 and TRBJ2-7; D is possibly TRBD1 (6 bases). The CDR3 spans 15 residues. CDR1 is MNHEY, CDR2 SVGAGI, per germline. The germline V and J ends were trimmed by 8 bases and 3 bases, with 20 bases remaining between them. The CDR3 DNA sequence: TGTGCCAGCCGTGGTTTGGGGGCTGGGGTCTACGAGCAGTACTTC. It translates to CASRGLGAGVYEQYF.

The chain uses TRBV7-8 and TRBJ1-5; unclear D gene. The CDR3 loop spans 13 amino acids. Looked up from germline, CDR1 is SGHVS and CDR2 is FQNEAQ. Trimming cost V 5 bases and J 4 bases, with 9 bases left between them. The CDR3 is CASSRDSNQPQHF. Here the CDR3 DNA reads TGTGCCAGCAGCCGTGACTCAAATCAGCCCCAGCATTTT.

The rearrangement links TRBV5-1 to TRBJ1-1; D remains ambiguous. CDR3 length: 15 residues. With 4 bases removed from V and 1 base from J, the gap between germline ends came to 14 bases. Germline CDR1 is SGHRS and CDR2 is YFSETQ. The CDR3 is CASSVTGPTNTEAFF. The CDR3 nucleotides are TGCGCCAGCAGCGTTACCGGACCGACGAACACTGAAGCTTTCTTT. The complete variable domain, with remaining parts taken from reference TRBV5-1 and TRBJ1-1, reads KAGVTQTPRYLIKTRGQQVTLSCSPISGHRSVSWYQQTPGQGLQFLFEYFSETQRNKGNFPGRFSGRQFSNSRSEMNVSTLELGDSALYLCASSVTGPTNTEAFFGQGTRLTVV.

In DNA form, the CDR3 reads TGTGCCAGCACCCCGGGGGTCCCAGATACGCAGTATTTT. Translation gives CASTPGVPDTQYF. This sequence joins TRBV6-6 and TRBJ2-3; D is possibly TRBD2 (6 bases). The CDR3 has 13 amino acids. Deletions cut 7 bases from V and 4 bases from J, with 12 bases between. Germline values: CDR1 MNHNY, CDR2 SVGAGI (reference sequence).

The J gene is TRBJ1-2, the V gene TRBV19; 7 bases line up with TRBD1. The CDR3 has 15 residues. V lost 5 bases, J lost 0 bases, and 6 bases stayed unmatched. Germline CDR1 and CDR2: LNHDA and SQIVND (reference sequence). The CDR3 DNA reads TGTGCCAGTAGTGTTTCGACAGGGACTAACTATGGCTACACCTTC. Encoded protein: CASSVSTGTNYGYTF.

The chain uses TRBV11-3 and TRBJ2-5; no reliable D call. CDR1 is SGHNT and CDR2 is YENEEA in the germline V gene. This CDR3 contains 12 residues. Trimming took off 4 bases at V and 5 bases at J, with 8 bases between the two ends. This CDR3 is CASSSNSETQYF. The CDR3 region has the DNA TGTGCCAGCAGCTCCAACAGTGAGACCCAGTACTTC.

The rearrangement links TRBV28 to TRBJ2-1, with 7 nucleotides matching TRBD2. Germline-derived CDR1 and CDR2 are MDHEN and SYDVKM. J was trimmed by 10 bases and V by 5 bases; bases with no gene match: 14. The CDR3 consists of 15 residues. CDR3 nucleotides: TGTGCCAGCAGTGCCCCCGGGACTACCCCTCGGGAGCAGTTCTTC. This gives the protein CASSAPGTTPREQFF.

This chain connects TRBV27 to TRBJ2-6; D is unresolved. V was clipped by 6 bases and J by 0 bases, with 6 bases between them. CDR3 length: 14 residues. CDR1 and CDR2 (germline): MNHEY, SMNVEV (reference sequence). The DNA of the CDR3 is TGTGCCAGCAGATATAACTCTGGGGCCAACGTCCTGACTTTC. This gives the protein CASRYNSGANVLTF.

J is TRBJ1-1 and V is TRBV19; a possible D gene is TRBD1 (6 bases). Germline V gene sequence: CDR1 LNHDA, CDR2 SQIVND (reference sequence). This CDR3 region has 16 residues. Between the trimmed V and J ends, which lost 8 bases and 4 bases, there was a span of 23 bases. The CDR3 protein is CASHPGQGPRSTEAFF. The CDR3 DNA is TGTGCCAGTCATCCGGGACAAGGACCTCGATCCACTGAAGCTTTCTTT.

On this clone: One end of the junction fails to match germline, which may point to a read error. The CDR3 nucleotides read TGTGCTAGCAGCTTTAGAGGGGGCTTTGAAGCTTTCTTT. Translation gives CASSFRGGFEAFF. The chain couples TRBV7-7 to TRBJ1-1, with 7 bases matching TRBD1. The CDR3 length is 13 residues. CDR1 and CDR2 (germline): SSHAT, FNYEAQ (reference sequence).